These 21 T cell receptor beta chains were all obtained from the same sample, sequenced in a study of technical replicates of blood from a handful of donors. Some clones are missing from TCRdb's copy, which holds only in-frame ones; the method was immunoSEQ multiplex PCR. The data show about 100,000 clones, approximately 96% seen once. Material for sequencing was T cells isolated from PBMCs. The receptors stem from a human donor in good health.

V gene TRBV7-8 combines with J gene TRBJ2-7, with D possibly matching TRBD1 (6 bases). CDR1 and CDR2 from the germline V gene are SGHVS and FQNEAQ. V was trimmed by 5 bases and J by 1 base, leaving 18 bases between them. The CDR3 runs to 16 residues. CDR3 region: CASSALRGTPSYEQYF. DNA of the CDR3: TGTGCCAGCAGCGCTTTGAGGGGGACACCTTCCTACGAGCAGTACTTC.

The table lists this clone with a count of one. The chain combines TRBV19 with TRBJ2-7; D gene unclear. Trimming cost V 1 base and J 5 bases, with 6 bases left between them. Per germline, CDR1 LNHDA and CDR2 SQIVND (reference sequence). The CDR3 loop spans 12 amino acids. As DNA, the CDR3 is TGTGCCAGTAGTATAGGGGCCCACGAGCAGTACTTC. Encoded protein: CASSIGAHEQYF.

The J gene is TRBJ2-7, the V gene TRBV15; 8 nucleotides line up with TRBD2. Unmatched junction bases numbered 2, after V lost 4 bases and J lost 3 bases. Germline V gives CDR1 LNHNV, CDR2 YYDKDF (reference sequence). The CDR3 contains 13 residues. CDR3 amino acids: CATSITSGYEQYF. In DNA, the CDR3 is TGTGCCACCAGCATTACTAGCGGCTACGAGCAGTACTTC.

With respect to this clone: One junction end does not reproduce the germline sequence, and a read error may be involved. V is TRBV7-9 and J is TRBJ1-2, with D perhaps matching TRBD1 (5 bases). The CDR3 is 11 residues long. Germline CDR1 is SEHNR and CDR2 is FQNEAQ (reference sequence). DNA for the CDR3: TGTGCCAGCGGCTTAGACCCAGGGCCAACCTTC. Its translation: CASGLDPGPTF.

The V call is TRBV19, the J call TRBJ2-1; D not resolved. The germline V gene has CDR1 LNHDA and CDR2 SQIVND (reference sequence). This CDR3 comprises 16 residues. V lost 1 base and J lost 2, with 12 bases in between. CDR3 DNA: TGTGCCAGTAGTATAGTTGCAGCGTTCCCCTACAATGAGCAGTTCTTC. It specifies CASSIVAAFPYNEQFF.

In regard to this clone: Other nucleotide sequences in the sample specify the same CDR3. The J gene is TRBJ2-3, the V gene TRBV19; D is uncertain. V was pared by 3 bases and J by 4 bases, with 5 bases between. The V gene's germline CDR1 is LNHDA and CDR2 SQIVND (reference sequence). The CDR3 length is 12 residues. This CDR3 is CASSIRADTQYF. DNA of the CDR3: TGTGCCAGTAGTATTCGGGCAGATACGCAGTATTTT. The variable domain in full, with the rest retrieved from reference TRBV19 and TRBJ2-3, is DGGITQSPKYLFRKEGQNVTLSCEQNLNHDAMYWYRQDPGQGLRLIYYSQIVNDFQKGDIAEGYSVSREKKESFPLTVTSAQKNPTAFYLCASSIRADTQYFGPGTRLTVL.

The chain has TRBV19 and TRBJ1-2; no reliable D call. The ends were cut back, 5 bases at V and 10 bases at J, with 20 bases in the middle. CDR3 length equals 14 residues. Germline CDR1 and CDR2: LNHDA and SQIVND (reference sequence). CDR3 amino acids: CASSPTSITANYTF. CDR3 sequence (DNA): TGTGCCAGTAGTCCTACCTCCATCACAGCTAACTACACCTTC.

The chain combines TRBV5-6 with TRBJ2-7, with D unclear. Germline V gives CDR1 SGHDT, CDR2 YYEEEE. Trimming removed 2 bases at V and 6 bases at J, with 9 bases between. The CDR3 sequence is 12 residues long. The CDR3: CASSLISGEQYF. CDR3 bases: TGTGCCAGCAGCTTAATCTCCGGCGAGCAGTACTTC.

CDR3 DNA sequence: TGTGCCAGCAGTAGGGACAGAGTGGGCGGCTACACCTTC. Translating gives CASSRDRVGGYTF. The rearrangement links TRBV11-3 to TRBJ1-2; 7 bases align to TRBD1. The CDR3 loop spans 13 amino acids. In germline, CDR1 is SGHNT, CDR2 YENEEA. V lost 6 bases and J lost 8; bases outside the gene matches: 9.

The genes are TRBV27 and TRBJ1-5; tentatively, D is TRBD1 (6 bases). V was clipped by 4 bases and J by 4 bases, with 8 bases between them. CDR3 size: 13 residues. Germline CDR1 reads MNHEY; CDR2 reads SMNVEV (reference sequence). CDR3 amino acids: CASSWTENQPQHF. In DNA, the CDR3 is TGTGCCAGCAGTTGGACAGAAAATCAGCCCCAGCATTTT.

V usage is TRBV19 and J usage is TRBJ2-1; 9 positions match TRBD2. The CDR3 totals 17 residues. Per the germline V gene, CDR1 is LNHDA and CDR2 is SQIVND (reference sequence). With V trimmed by 3 bases and J by 6 bases, 12 bases remained unmatched. DNA for the CDR3: TGTGCCAGTAGTATGTTTTCCGCGGGGGGGCCTGGCAATGAGCAGTTCTTC. Translating gives CASSMFSAGGPGNEQFF.

The CDR3 loop is CASSEYPGAKNIQYF. In nucleotides, the CDR3 is TGTGCCAGCAGTGAGTACCCAGGAGCCAAAAACATTCAGTACTTC. V usage is TRBV2 and J usage is TRBJ2-4; no firm D call. CDR3 length equals 15 residues. Germline CDR1 is SNHLY and CDR2 is FYNNEI. The V and J ends lost 3 bases and 0 bases respectively, with 9 bases between them.

The chain is built from TRBV7-9 and TRBJ2-2, with TRBD2 identical over 10 bases. Trimming took 6 bases from V and 6 from J; bases not matched to a gene: 7. Germline values: CDR1 SEHNR, CDR2 FQNEAQ (reference sequence). The CDR3 spans 15 residues. CDR3 bases: TGTGCCAGCAGGTCACTAGCGGGGACCTCCGGGGAGCTGTTTTTT. Translating gives CASRSLAGTSGELFF. Drawing the rest from reference TRBV7-9 and TRBJ2-2, the complete variable domain is DTGVSQNPRHKITKRGQNVTFRCDPISEHNRLYWYRQTLGQGPEFLTYFQNEAQLEKSRLLSDRFSAERPKGSFSTLEIQRTEQGDSAMYLCASRSLAGTSGELFFGEGSRLTVL.

The rearrangement links TRBV27 to TRBJ1-5; the D is unclear. Germline CDR1 reads MNHEY; CDR2 reads SMNVEV (reference sequence). The CDR3 spans 13 residues. Between the trimmed V and J ends, which lost 6 bases and 0 bases, there was a span of 6 bases. CDR3 nucleotide sequence: TGTGCCAGCAGCCACTTTAGCAATCAGCCCCAGCATTTT. Residues: CASSHFSNQPQHF.

The chain uses TRBV7-9 and TRBJ2-3; 8 bases are a match to TRBD2. Germline V CDR1 and CDR2: SEHNR, FQNEAQ (reference sequence). CDR3 length: 16 amino acids. V shed 4 bases, J shed 5 bases, and the junction held 11 bases outside the gene matches. The CDR3 region has the DNA TGTGCCAGCAGCTGGGGTTACGGGGGGGCAAAAGATACGCAGTATTTT. Its protein product is CASSWGYGGAKDTQYF.

V is TRBV29-1 and J is TRBJ1-1; TRBD1 might be the D (6 bases). Germline CDR1 reads SQVTM; CDR2 reads ANQGSEA. Between the trimmed V and J ends, which lost 6 bases and 2 bases, there was a span of 10 bases. The CDR3 runs to 12 residues. CDR3 region: CSVGQINTEAFF. The CDR3 DNA is TGCAGCGTGGGACAAATCAACACTGAAGCTTTCTTT.

With regard to this clone: One junction end does not reproduce the germline sequence, and a read error may be involved. This chain links TRBV10-3 with TRBJ1-1; 7 bases are shared with TRBD1. CDR1 and CDR2 (germline): ENHRY, SYGVKD. The CDR3 contains 13 residues. In DNA, the CDR3 is TGTGCCAGCAGTGACAGGGAGGATACTGAAGCTTTCTTT. Residues: CASSDREDTEAFF.

The V gene is TRBV4-2, the J gene TRBJ2-2; weak D call: TRBD2 (5 bases). The V gene lost 0 bases and the J gene lost 6 bases, with 14 bases spanning the gap. This CDR3 comprises 16 residues. The germline V gene has CDR1 LGHNA and CDR2 YNFKEQ. As DNA, the CDR3 is TGTGCCAGCAGCCAAGATCCTAGCATAGTATCCGGGGAGCTGTTTTTT. Amino acid sequence: CASSQDPSIVSGELFF.

The rearrangement joins TRBV27 to TRBJ2-1, with 10 bases lining up with TRBD1. V gave up 6 bases and J gave up 5 bases; unmatched junction bases: 4. The CDR3 runs 14 residues. CDR1 MNHEY and CDR2 SMNVEV come from the germline V gene (reference sequence). This CDR3 is CASSPGTGDNEQFF. In DNA form, the CDR3 reads TGTGCCAGCAGCCCCGGGACAGGGGACAATGAGCAGTTCTTC.

This clone was detected once. The CDR3 bases are TGTGCCAGCAGTTTGACCCAGCGGGGGGGCCCAGATACGCAGTATTTT. It yields the protein CASSLTQRGGPDTQYF. The rearrangement uses TRBV6-6 and TRBJ2-3; 10 positions match TRBD2. This CDR3 has 16 amino acids. Germline assignment: CDR1 MNHNY and CDR2 SVGAGI (reference sequence). J was trimmed by 4 bases and V by 4 bases; bases with no gene match: 8.

This clone was seen a single time. At one end the junction does not follow the germline gene, possibly because of a read error. V gene TRBV7-7 combines with J gene TRBJ2-1; D is undetermined. Germline values: CDR1 SSHAT, CDR2 FNYEAQ (reference sequence). The CDR3 length is 15 residues. The CDR3: CASSLEVATHNEQFF. The DNA for the CDR3 is TGTGCTAGCAGCTTAGAGGTAGCCACCCACAATGAGCAGTTCTTC.